Here is one T cell receptor (beta chain) with its context. The table came from immunoSEQ multiplex PCR; TCRdb's copy has only in-frame clones and leaves some out. This sample has some 210,000 clones, with around 83% found just once. Germline V lookup: CDR1 LGHNA, CDR2 YNFKEQ. V was pared by 0 bases and J by 6 bases, with 15 bases of the junction left unmatched. CDR3 length equals 19 residues. The sample belongs to a study of blood T cell repertoires in COVID-19. The specimen was peripheral blood. This receptor was identified in a man in his fifties or sixties with active or convalescent COVID-19. The J gene is TRBJ2-7, the V gene TRBV4-2, with 12 nucleotides matching TRBD2. CDR3 nucleotides: TGTGCCAGCAGCCAAGACCCTTCGACTAGCGGGAGTGGGACCCGCGAGCAGTACTTC. Encoded protein: CASSQDPSTSGSGTREQYF.